This is a list of T cell receptor beta chains from one sample in a study of T cell responses to AZD1222 COVID-19 vaccine. Profiling relied on immunoSEQ multiplex PCR, and the TCRdb table lists in-frame clones only, not all of them. The sample has under 200,000 clones, 80% to 95% seen once. The material was peripheral blood, obtained on day 0 of AZD1222 vaccination. Receptor source: an adult in good health. Both conserved end residues are part of each CDR3. Each record gives: J gene, clone size, V gene, CDR3 protein. Only part of the rows carry a size: once, few, many, or a class if the clone is expanded.

TRBJ2-3 | . | TRBV29-1 | CSVEPHRRGSTDTQYF
TRBJ1-2 | . | TRBV6-1 | CASSEVGPYGYTF
TRBJ2-5 | . | TRBV7-2 | CASSLALLAGAYQETQYF
TRBJ1-1 | . | TRBV6-5 | CASSSLPVKAEAFF
TRBJ2-5 | few | TRBV7-9 | CASSRLVETQYF
TRBJ1-6 | . | TRBV12-5 | CASGLFPAGGPARGGSPLHF
TRBJ2-7 | . | TRBV7-2 | CASSEAWGRSYEQYF
TRBJ1-4 | . | TRBV7-9 | CASSLAGQEKLFF
TRBJ1-4 | . | TRBV11-2 | CASSRTGARGLYEKLFF
TRBJ1-3 | . | TRBV9 | CASSPQTGVSGNTIYF
TRBJ1-1 | . | TRBV5-6 | CASNIFQGIRGSSEAFF
TRBJ1-1 | . | TRBV27 | CASSLFRQGRAEAFF
TRBJ1-2 | . | TRBV15 | CATSSSGPPGYTF
TRBJ2-2 | . | TRBV3-1/TRBV3-2 | CASSLTGGANTGELFF
TRBJ2-7 | . | TRBV12-5 | CASGLVWGRGSGYPYEQYF
TRBJ1-1 | . | TRBV7-9 | CASSLGGLEAFF
TRBJ1-5 | . | TRBV15 | CATSRGAAYSNQPQHF
TRBJ2-1 | . | TRBV7-2 | CASSPGRAYNEQFF
TRBJ1-3 | . | TRBV19 | CASTPRRGTDSGNTIYF
TRBJ2-3 | . | TRBV24-1 | CATSDPIPDTQYF
TRBJ2-1 | . | TRBV6-1 | CASSEKRRAYNEQFF
TRBJ1-2 | . | TRBV29-1 | CSVDRFYGYTF
TRBJ1-5 | few | TRBV6-5 | CASSYRRIDSNQPQHF
TRBJ2-1 | once | TRBV4-2 | CASSQGGLAGGHAWNEQFF
TRBJ1-4 | . | TRBV28 | CASSTVGQFNEKLFF
TRBJ1-2 | . | TRBV7-9 | CASSLDRGIDGYTF
TRBJ1-6 | . | TRBV7-9 | CASSLEVYNSPLHF
TRBJ2-7 | . | TRBV7-8 | CASSLAFLRGEQYF